This TCR beta chain was identified during a study of T-cell reconstitution after alpha-beta-depleted transplantation in children. Overall study findings and caveats: By about two months after transplant, alpha-beta T cells reportedly arose from several hundred graft clones that had expanded. Newly generated T cells supplied most T-cell counts and diversity one year post-transplant.

The authors prepared the TCRbeta library with unique molecular identifiers. Using its own MiXCR run on the PCR reads, TCRdb lists one record per CDR3 protein. The data contain 65,000 to 70,000 distinct CDR3 sequences, 4% to 5% of them singletons. The CDR3 consists of 15 residues. V was clipped by 3 bases and J by 5 bases, with 14 bases between them. Germline CDR1 reads LGHDT; CDR2 reads YNNKEL (reference sequence). This clonotype showed up many times. Antigen specificity is unknown. J is TRBJ2-1 and V is TRBV3-1; D tentatively fits TRBD1 or TRBD2 (5 bases each). This sequence was found in a boy less than two years old who had a stem cell transplant for acute myeloid leukemia, so the T cells may come from the graft donor. The material was PBMCs, mostly from graft donor cells, obtained 180 days after TCRalphabeta/CD19-depleted stem cell transplant. The CDR3 DNA reads TGTGCCAGCAGCCACAGGGCGCCGGGGAACAATGAGCAGTTCTTC. Translated, it gives CASSHRAPGNNEQFF.